This is a list of T cell receptor beta chains from one sample in a study of blood T cell repertoires in COVID-19. Only in-frame clones appear in the TCRdb table, and some are missing; sequencing was by immunoSEQ multiplex PCR. The table records 100,000 to 150,000 clones, more than 85% of them present only once. Sequenced sample: peripheral blood. All receptors derive from a man aged 55 to 70 with COVID-19, enrolled during active disease. Both conserved end residues are part of each CDR3. A D gene is named only where the DNA matches it firmly. Size tells how often a clone was seen (once, few, many) or the class of an expanded clone, and some rows leave it out.

j_gene	abundance	d_gene	v_gene	CDR3nt	CDR3aa
TRBJ1-6	-	TRBD1	TRBV6-6	TGTGCCAGCGCTACAGGGACAGGGAATTCACCCCTCCACTTT	CASATGTGNSPLHF
TRBJ1-1	-	TRBD1	TRBV10-2	TGCGCCAGCAGGAGGGACAGATTGAACACTGAAGCTTTCTTT	CASRRDRLNTEAFF
TRBJ2-7	-	-	TRBV11-1	TGTGCCAGCAGCTGGTCTAGATCCTACGAGCAGTACTTC	CASSWSRSYEQYF
TRBJ1-1	-	-	TRBV19	TGTGCCAGTAGTATATCAGGGTACACTGAAGCTTTCTTT	CASSISGYTEAFF
TRBJ2-5	-	-	TRBV10-3	TGTGCCATCAGCCAGGGGAGAGAGACCCAGTACTTC	CAISQGRETQYF
TRBJ2-7	-	-	TRBV15	TGTGCCACCAGCAGAGTGGGGGGTCTTGGCGAGCAGTACTTC	CATSRVGGLGEQYF
TRBJ1-2	-	-	TRBV21-1	TGTGCCAGCCCGGGGGGGCAGGGCCCCTATGGCTACACCTTC	CASPGGQGPYGYTF
TRBJ2-1	-	-	TRBV11-2	TGTGCCAGCAGCTTCCTGGGGCGGAGCAGCTCCTACAATGAGCAGTTCTTC	CASSFLGRSSSYNEQFF
TRBJ2-1	-	-	TRBV5-1	TGCGCCAGCAGCTTGGCCGATCTAGCCGGGGAGTTCTTC	CASSLADLAGEFF
TRBJ2-5	-	TRBD1	TRBV11-2	TGTGCCAGCAGCTTCCTCACGACAGGGGGCTTGGAGACCCAGTACTTC	CASSFLTTGGLETQYF
TRBJ2-5	-	-	TRBV3-1/TRBV3-2	TGTGCCAGCAGCCAACGGCCAGGTAAAGAGACCCAGTACTTC	CASSQRPGKETQYF
TRBJ2-3	-	-	TRBV7-2	TGTGCCAGCAGCTTAGCCATCCAGAACACAGATACGCAGTATTTT	CASSLAIQNTDTQYF
TRBJ2-3	-	-	TRBV18	TGTGCCAGCTCAGGAGGCGAGGATACGCAGTATTTT	CASSGGEDTQYF
TRBJ1-6	-	-	TRBV27	TGTGCCAGCGGCTTGGCAGGGGCGACCTTTAATTCACCCCTCCACTTT	CASGLAGATFNSPLHF
TRBJ2-5	-	TRBD2	TRBV9	TGTGCCAGCAGCTCGGGAGGACTAGCGGGGGGGGAGACCCAGTACTTC	CASSSGGLAGGETQYF
TRBJ1-1	-	-	TRBV9	TGTGCCAGCAGCCCTAGCAGACAATTGAACACTGAAGCTTTCTTT	CASSPSRQLNTEAFF
TRBJ2-7	-	-	TRBV6-6	TGTGCCAGCAGTTCAACAGCTACCTCCTACGAGCAGTACTTC	CASSSTATSYEQYF
TRBJ2-2	-	TRBD1	TRBV7-2	TGTGCCAGCACCGGGACAGGGAACACCGGGGAGCTGTTTTTT	CASTGTGNTGELFF
TRBJ1-5	few	-	TRBV6-1	TGTGCCAGCAGTGATGACTGGCAGCCCCAGCATTTT	CASSDDWQPQHF
TRBJ2-7	-	-	TRBV5-5	TGTGCCAGCAGCTTGGCCCTGGCCCAGGGCTCCTACGAGCAGTACTTC	CASSLALAQGSYEQYF
TRBJ2-7	once	TRBD1	TRBV5-5	TGTGCCAGCAGCCTGGGACAGGGTGAGAACGAGCAGTACTTC	CASSLGQGENEQYF
TRBJ2-3	-	TRBD2	TRBV5-1	TGCGCCAGCCGGACGGGGGTGTCTAGCGGAGATACGCAGTATTTT	CASRTGVSSGDTQYF
TRBJ2-7	once	TRBD1	TRBV19	TGTGCCAGTACCTATAGAGGGGGACAGGGTTTACACGAGCAGTACTTC	CASTYRGGQGLHEQYF
TRBJ2-7	once	TRBD1	TRBV29-1	TGCAGCGTTGAAGGACCGGGACAGGAATCCTACGAGCAGTACTTC	CSVEGPGQESYEQYF
TRBJ1-5	-	-	TRBV18	TGTGCCAGCTCACCACAGCGAGATAGCAATCAGCCCCAGCATTTT	CASSPQRDSNQPQHF
TRBJ2-3	-	TRBD1	TRBV27	TGTGCCAGCAGTTCCCCGGGACAGGGGGCAAGAGATACGCAGTATTTT	CASSSPGQGARDTQYF
TRBJ1-3	-	TRBD1	TRBV6-6	TGTGCCAGCAGTTACCGCGACAGGGATGGAAACACCATATATTTT	CASSYRDRDGNTIYF
TRBJ1-3	few	-	TRBV11-2	TGTGCCAGCAGCTTACTCGCAGGGGCTATGGGAAACACCATATATTTT	CASSLLAGAMGNTIYF
TRBJ1-2	-	TRBD1	TRBV6-5	TGTGCCAGCATTGCCGGGACAGGGGGGGGCTATGGCTACACCTTC	CASIAGTGGGYGYTF
TRBJ2-2	once	TRBD2	TRBV5-6	TGTGCCAGCAGCCCTGTGGCGGGGGGCAGCACCGGGGAGCTGTTTTTT	CASSPVAGGSTGELFF
TRBJ2-1	-	-	TRBV9	TGTGCCAGCAGCCCCCTGGGTCGGGATGAGCAGTTCTTC	CASSPLGRDEQFF
TRBJ2-3	-	-	TRBV11-3	TGTGCCAGCAGCTCCCTAGCTCTGGATACGCAGTATTTT	CASSSLALDTQYF
TRBJ1-5	-	-	TRBV30	TGTGCCTGGAGTGTAAAAGGTAGCCAGCCCCAGCATTTT	CAWSVKGSQPQHF
TRBJ1-1	-	TRBD1	TRBV7-9	TGTGCCAGCAGCCAACAGGGGAAAACTGAAGCTTTCTTT	CASSQQGKTEAFF
TRBJ2-1	-	TRBD2	TRBV4-1	TGCGCCAGCAGCCAAGATCGGGGATCTAGCGGGGAGATCTCTGCGCGATACAATGAGCAGTTCTTC	CASSQDRGSSGEISARYNEQFF
TRBJ1-1	-	-	TRBV2	TGTGCCAGCAGGACTACCCGGACAGAGGCTGGGGCTTTCTTT	CASRTTRTEAGAFF
TRBJ2-1	-	-	TRBV19	TGTGCCAGTAGCGCACCGGGACTGGCCGTCTATGAGCAGTTCTTC	CASSAPGLAVYEQFF
TRBJ1-1	-	TRBD1	TRBV24-1	TGTGCCACCAGTGATTCGGACCCCGGGACAGGGGATGACACTGAAGCTTTCTTT	CATSDSDPGTGDDTEAFF
TRBJ1-1	-	-	TRBV6-2/TRBV6-3	TGTGCCAGCAGTTTAACCTTGGGCAGGGTTTTAGTCGACACTGAAGCTTTCTTT	CASSLTLGRVLVDTEAFF
TRBJ1-4	-	TRBD1	TRBV7-2	TGTGCCAGCAGCTCCGACAGGGTTTTCAATGAAAAACTGTTTTTT	CASSSDRVFNEKLFF
TRBJ1-2	-	-	TRBV7-3	TGTGCCAGCAGCTTACCCCAGGGTGCGGGCTACACCTTC	CASSLPQGAGYTF
TRBJ1-2	-	-	TRBV18	TGTGCCAGCTCTCTCACCCAGGGTTTGGCGGCTGGTGGCTACACCTTC	CASSLTQGLAAGGYTF
TRBJ1-1	-	TRBD1	TRBV10-3	TGTGCCATCAGCATAGGACAGGGGGTTGGAGCTTTCTTT	CAISIGQGVGAFF
TRBJ1-1	-	-	TRBV18	TGTGCCAGCTCACTAAAACAGGTTACGAACACTGAAGCTTTCTTT	CASSLKQVTNTEAFF
TRBJ1-4	-	-	TRBV6-5	TGTGCCAGCAGTTCCGGGACGGCGGGGGAAAAACTGTTTTTT	CASSSGTAGEKLFF
TRBJ2-7	few	TRBD2	TRBV7-2	TGTGCCAGCAGCCGCCGGGCTAGCGGCCCCTACGAGCAGTACTTC	CASSRRASGPYEQYF
TRBJ2-7	-	-	TRBV10-3	TGTGCCATCATAAGAGGGCCAGAGTCCTACGAGCAGTACTTC	CAIIRGPESYEQYF
TRBJ1-5	-	-	TRBV2	TGTGCCAGCAGTGACACTTACGGTGAACCCCAGCATTTT	CASSDTYGEPQHF
TRBJ2-2	-	-	TRBV5-1	TGCGCCAGCAGCTTGGCCGTTGGGTCGGGATCTAGCGGGGAGCTGTTTTTT	CASSLAVGSGSSGELFF